This T cell receptor beta chain was found in a study of blood T cell repertoires in COVID-19. Study-wide background: Collection of acute and convalescent COVID-19 samples took place in the United States, Italy and Spain. Sources were T cells, B-cell-depleted T cells, or PBMCs; the material itself was cDNA or gDNA.

Per germline, CDR1 SQVTM and CDR2 ANQGSEA. V dropped 8 bases and J dropped 0; count of bases not matched to a gene: 8. This CDR3 has 14 amino acids. The authors' processing: The assay estimated nucleated cells by amplifying reference gene primers. The data were produced by immunoSEQ multiplex PCR, yet TCRdb's version contains in-frame clones alone and is incomplete. The DNA was the basis for D and trimming; V, J and clone size are from that table. The repertoire consists of about 140,000 clones, with about 76% occurring once and the leading ten covering around 13%. Input material: peripheral blood. The source of this sequence is a man older than 75 with acute or convalescent COVID-19. This chain joins TRBV29-1 and TRBJ1-1; 8 bases align to TRBD1. CDR3 nucleotide sequence: TGCAGCATCACGGGACAGGCTATGAACACTGAAGCTTTCTTT. As protein: CSITGQAMNTEAFF.